This T cell receptor (beta chain) derives from a study of shared clonotypes between healthy human individuals. Across the study: There were three CD4 naive, three CD4 memory, two CD8 naive and one CD8 memory plates per donor. Study results and caveats: Blood was the sole source, and tissue repertoires probably differ.

An even split of each subset's genomic DNA across several immunoSEQ plates was performed. Sequencing was performed with immunoSEQ multiplex PCR; in TCRdb, only in-frame clones are kept and a portion is missing. The table lists around 120,000 clones, 67% of them singletons. With regard to this clone: Its antigen is undetermined.

Donors, without exception, were Caucasian adults residing in Nashville, Tennessee. Germline lookup yields CDR1 SNHLY and CDR2 FYNNEI. Germline trimming cut 6 bases from V and 3 bases from J; bases unmatched to any gene: 12. This CDR3 region has 16 residues. This chain connects TRBV2 to TRBJ2-7, with TRBD2 identical over 9 bases. The origin of this receptor is a woman under 40 in good health. The material sequenced was memory CD8+ T cells sorted from blood. Subset noted: CD45RO+ cells pooled with CCR7-negative TemRA cells. The chain's CDR3 is CASSAPGLAGSYEQYF. The CDR3, as DNA: TGTGCCAGCAGCGCTCCTGGGCTAGCGGGAAGCTACGAGCAGTACTTC. Full variable domain (remainder filled in from reference TRBV2 and TRBJ2-7): EPEVTQTPSHQVTQMGQEVILRCVPISNHLYFYWYRQILGQKVEFLVSFYNNEISEKSEIFDDQFSVERPDGSNFTLKIRSTKLEDSAMYFCASSAPGLAGSYEQYFGPGTRLTVT.